This is a list of T cell receptor beta chains from one sample in a study of T cell responses to AZD1222 COVID-19 vaccine. TCRdb's table, derived via immunoSEQ multiplex PCR, lists solely in-frame clones and lacks some. There are over 100,000 clones in the sample; around nine tenths occur only once, and around 10% lies in the top ten. Sequencing was performed on peripheral blood, taken on day 0 of AZD1222 vaccination. The source is an adult in good health. Each CDR3 is given with its conserved first and last residue. The order of the fields is D gene, clone size, J gene, V gene, CDR3 DNA, CDR3 protein. The D gene is left open where the match is weak. Not every row has a clone size; where given, it reads once, few, many or a size class.

d_gene: -; abundance: -; j_gene: TRBJ1-5; v_gene: TRBV7-2; CDR3nt: TGTGCCAGCAGCTTATGGCAGGGAGGCAATCAGCCCCAGCATTTT; CDR3aa: CASSLWQGGNQPQHF
d_gene: -; abundance: -; j_gene: TRBJ2-1; v_gene: TRBV4-1; CDR3nt: TGCGCCAGCAGCCGCCTTCCCGGGGTAGACTACAATGAGCAGTTCTTC; CDR3aa: CASSRLPGVDYNEQFF
d_gene: -; abundance: -; j_gene: TRBJ2-3; v_gene: TRBV5-1; CDR3nt: TGCGCCAGCAGCATTCCTGCCACAGATACGCAGTATTTT; CDR3aa: CASSIPATDTQYF
d_gene: -; abundance: -; j_gene: TRBJ2-1; v_gene: TRBV2; CDR3nt: TGTGCCAGCAGTAGCCCCAGCTCCTACAATGAGCAGTTCTTC; CDR3aa: CASSSPSSYNEQFF
d_gene: -; abundance: -; j_gene: TRBJ2-5; v_gene: TRBV5-4; CDR3nt: TGTGCCAGCAGCCAGACAGGGAGGGAAGAGACCCAGTACTTC; CDR3aa: CASSQTGREETQYF
d_gene: -; abundance: once; j_gene: TRBJ2-7; v_gene: TRBV10-3; CDR3nt: TGTGCCATCAGTGAGGGAGTTCCCGAGCAGTACTTC; CDR3aa: CAISEGVPEQYF
d_gene: -; abundance: once; j_gene: TRBJ2-5; v_gene: TRBV5-1; CDR3nt: TGCGCCAGCAGCTGGGGACAAGAGACCCAGTACTTC; CDR3aa: CASSWGQETQYF
d_gene: -; abundance: once; j_gene: TRBJ1-3; v_gene: TRBV10-1; CDR3nt: TGCGCCAGCAGTGAGTACTGCCGAACAGTTACTGGAAACACCATATATTTT; CDR3aa: CASSEYCRTVTGNTIYF
d_gene: TRBD1; abundance: -; j_gene: TRBJ1-2; v_gene: TRBV19; CDR3nt: TGTGCCAGCCAAACCATCCGGACAGGGGGCCGTGAGGGCTACACCTTC; CDR3aa: CASQTIRTGGREGYTF
d_gene: TRBD2; abundance: -; j_gene: TRBJ2-7; v_gene: TRBV7-9; CDR3nt: TGTGCCAGCACTAGCGGGAGCTCCTACGAGCAGTACTTC; CDR3aa: CASTSGSSYEQYF
d_gene: -; abundance: -; j_gene: TRBJ2-7; v_gene: TRBV7-2; CDR3nt: TGTGCCAGCAGCTTAGGACAGGCTGGTTACGAGCAGTACTTC; CDR3aa: CASSLGQAGYEQYF
d_gene: TRBD1; abundance: -; j_gene: TRBJ1-6; v_gene: TRBV19; CDR3nt: TGTGCCAGTAGTCCCCGGGACAGAAATTCACCCCTCCACTTT; CDR3aa: CASSPRDRNSPLHF
d_gene: TRBD2; abundance: -; j_gene: TRBJ2-5; v_gene: TRBV2; CDR3nt: TGTGCCAGCCTGGCTAGCGGGAGAACATACTACTTC; CDR3aa: CASLASGRTYYF
d_gene: -; abundance: -; j_gene: TRBJ1-6; v_gene: TRBV24-1; CDR3nt: TGTGCCACCACGTTAATTAAGTCTTCACCCCTCCACTTT; CDR3aa: CATTLIKSSPLHF
d_gene: -; abundance: -; j_gene: TRBJ2-7; v_gene: TRBV28; CDR3nt: TGTGCCAGCACCGGAGGAGGGGCGGACATAATTTACGAGCAGTACTTC; CDR3aa: CASTGGGADIIYEQYF
d_gene: TRBD1; abundance: -; j_gene: TRBJ2-5; v_gene: TRBV7-9; CDR3nt: TGTGCCAGCAGCTTGGGCAGGGGGCGCGAGACCCAGTACTTC; CDR3aa: CASSLGRGRETQYF
d_gene: -; abundance: once; j_gene: TRBJ1-5; v_gene: TRBV3-1/TRBV3-2; CDR3nt: TGTGCCAGCAGCCAACAGGGCGGAGGAAGCAATCAGCCCCAGCATTTT; CDR3aa: CASSQQGGGSNQPQHF
d_gene: -; abundance: -; j_gene: TRBJ2-7; v_gene: TRBV27; CDR3nt: TGTGCCAGCAGTTTATCGGGGGGAGGTTACGAGCAGTACTTC; CDR3aa: CASSLSGGGYEQYF